The clone carrying this T cell receptor beta chain was found a few times. Its antigen is still unknown. The data were taken from a study of molecular identifiers for immune sequencing clone quantification. TCRdb re-analysed the PCR reads in MiXCR, keeping a single row per CDR3 protein. The sample records fewer than 100,000 distinct CDR3 sequences, about 21% being singletons. Study observations and caveats: Identical TCR molecules sharing a barcode could underestimate highly expanded clone sizes.

The CDR3 sequence is 13 residues long. Trimming took off 10 bases at V and 2 bases at J, with 15 bases between the two ends. CDR1 LNHDA and CDR2 SQIVND come from the germline V gene (reference sequence). The specimen sequenced was naive CD8+ T cells from blood, with Jurkat cell RNA spiked in. Subset reported: FACS-sorted CD8+CD4-CCR7+CD45RA+ naive T cells. The J gene is TRBJ2-7, the V gene TRBV19; D gene uncertain. The receptor's source is a human donor in good health. Some libraries in this study had Jurkat cell RNA spiked in. CDR3 coding DNA: TGTGCCACTGCGGACCTCCAAACCTACGAGCAGTACTTC. Protein sequence: CATADLQTYEQYF.